A single sample is the source of the 25 T cell receptor beta chains below, sequenced in a study of blood T cell repertoires in COVID-19. Profiled with immunoSEQ multiplex PCR; TCRdb holds only in-frame clones, not every one. The sample carries 150,000 to 250,000 clones, about 80% recorded once. Material for sequencing was peripheral blood. The receptors come from a human donor with acute or convalescent COVID-19. The donor label of this sample is uncertain.

The chain combines TRBV18 with TRBJ1-4; 7 bases align to TRBD1. V shed 4 bases, J shed 4 bases, and the junction held 3 bases outside the gene matches. The length of the CDR3 is 14 residues. Germline assignment: CDR1 KGHSH and CDR2 LQKENI. CDR3 region: CASSLGQSNEKLFF. In nucleotides, the CDR3 is TGTGCCAGCTCACTGGGACAGAGTAATGAAAAACTGTTTTTT.

This clone was found many times. The chain combines TRBV20-1 with TRBJ1-6, with 8 bases lining up with TRBD1. Losses at the gene ends were 6 bases for V and 15 bases for J; bases not matched to a gene: 4. Germline assignment: CDR1 DFQATT and CDR2 SNEGSKA (reference sequence). The CDR3 is 10 residues long. CDR3 in DNA: TGCAGTGCCCGGACAGGGTTCCTCCACTTT. Translation: CSARTGFLHF.

V gene TRBV2 combines with J gene TRBJ1-1, with 7 bases aligning to TRBD1. Trimming at V came to 7 bases and at J to 1 base, leaving 6 bases not matched to a gene. CDR1 and CDR2 from the germline V gene are SNHLY and FYNNEI. This CDR3 comprises 14 residues. The CDR3 is CASILGTENTEAFF. The CDR3 coding sequence is TGTGCCAGCATTTTAGGGACAGAGAACACTGAAGCTTTCTTT. Full variable domain (rest looked up from reference TRBV2 and TRBJ1-1): EPEVTQTPSHQVTQMGQEVILRCVPISNHLYFYWYRQILGQKVEFLVSFYNNEISEKSEIFDDQFSVERPDGSNFTLKIRSTKLEDSAMYFCASILGTENTEAFFGQGTRLTVV.

The rearrangement joins TRBV7-2 to TRBJ1-2, with TRBD1 matching 9 bases. The germline V gene has CDR1 SGHTA and CDR2 FQGNSA. CDR3 length: 15 amino acids. The V gene end was trimmed by 6 bases and the J gene end by 4 bases; junction bases not matched to a gene: 9. The CDR3 coding sequence is TGTGCCAGCAGGCGGACAGGGGTTATGGGCTATGGCTACACCTTC. Its protein product is CASRRTGVMGYGYTF. The variable domain in full, with the rest retrieved from reference TRBV7-2 and TRBJ1-2, is GAGVSQSPSNKVTEKGKDVELRCDPISGHTALYWYRQSLGQGLEFLIYFQGNSAPDKSGLPSDRFSAERTGGSVSTLTIQRTQQEDSAVYLCASRRTGVMGYGYTFGSGTRLTVV.

The V gene is TRBV4-3, the J gene TRBJ1-2; perhaps TRBD1 as D (6 bases). Trimming took off 4 bases at V and 0 bases at J, with 15 bases between the two ends. Germline CDR1 is LGHNA and CDR2 is YSLEER. This CDR3 has 16 amino acids. The CDR3 DNA reads TGCGCCAGCAGCCCCAGCGGGGGGCAGGCTAACTATGGCTACACCTTC. It is translated as CASSPSGGQANYGYTF.

The V gene is TRBV24-1, the J gene TRBJ2-1, with 7 positions matching TRBD2. The CDR3 is 15 amino acids. Per germline, CDR1 KGHDR and CDR2 SFDVKD. V was clipped by 3 bases and J by 0 bases; unmatched bases: 1. This chain's CDR3 is CATSDGTISYNEQFF. The CDR3 region has the DNA TGTGCCACCAGTGATGGGACTATCTCCTACAATGAGCAGTTCTTC.

The chain uses TRBV5-1 and TRBJ2-5; TRBD1 agrees at 10 bases. This CDR3 spans 15 amino acids. Germline V gene lookup returns CDR1 SGHRS and CDR2 YFSETQ. J lost 4 bases, V lost 6 bases, and 9 bases had no gene match. The CDR3 sequence is CASIRTGQGGETQYF. CDR3 bases: TGCGCCAGCATCAGAACAGGACAGGGGGGAGAGACCCAGTACTTC.

This clone was recorded once. This chain joins TRBV6-5 and TRBJ1-1, with D possibly being TRBD1 (5 bases). This CDR3 region has 14 residues. V lost 10 bases to trimming and J lost 0 bases, with 15 bases between them. Germline V gives CDR1 MNHEY, CDR2 SVGAGI. CDR3 sequence reads: CATAGGNLNTEAFF. The CDR3 region has the DNA TGTGCCACCGCGGGGGGGAATTTGAACACTGAAGCTTTCTTT.

The gene calls are TRBV6-2 or TRBV6-3 and TRBJ2-4; 7 positions match TRBD2. The CDR3 has 13 amino acids. The junction had 6 bases not matched to a gene; V was cut back by 6 bases and J by 7 bases. Germline loops: CDR1 MNHEY, CDR2 SVGEGT. CDR3 protein: CASSPLALNIQYF. CDR3 DNA sequence: TGTGCCAGCAGCCCACTAGCGTTGAACATTCAGTACTTC.

The count of this clone is one. The V call is TRBV30, the J call TRBJ2-1, with D unresolved. Trimming left V 0 bases short and J 15 bases short, with 18 bases between. CDR3 length: 13 residues. Germline V gene lookup returns CDR1 GTSNPN and CDR2 SVGIG (reference sequence). CDR3 in DNA: TGTGCCTGGAGTGTAAGTAGCTCCCAGAACGGGTTCTTC. Protein: CAWSVSSSQNGFF. The complete variable domain, with remaining parts taken from reference TRBV30 and TRBJ2-1, reads SQTIHQWPATLVQPVGSPLSLECTVEGTSNPNLYWYRQAAGRGLQLLFYSVGIGQISSEVPQNLSASRPQDRQFILSSKKLLLSDSGFYLCAWSVSSSQNGFFGPGTRLTVL.

This clone is a singleton in its sample. The rearrangement links TRBV12-3 or TRBV12-4 to TRBJ2-3; D ambiguous. Trimming stripped 3 bases from V and 6 bases from J, with 4 bases between. The CDR3 runs to 11 residues. The CDR3 DNA is TGTGCCAGCAGTTTCCTGGATACGCAGTATTTT. Amino acid sequence: CASSFLDTQYF.

This clone appeared once. The chain joins TRBV24-1 to TRBJ2-6; the match to TRBD1 covers 12 bases. Germline lookup yields CDR1 KGHDR and CDR2 SFDVKD. V shed 3 bases, J shed 3 bases, and the junction held 5 bases outside the gene matches. This CDR3 has 18 residues. CDR3 DNA sequence: TGTGCCACCAGTGATGCGGGACAGGGGGCTATTGGGGCCAACGTCCTGACTTTC. Amino acid sequence: CATSDAGQGAIGANVLTF.

The chain has TRBV14 and TRBJ2-7; 7 positions match TRBD1. Germline-derived CDR1 and CDR2 are SGHDN and FVKESK. After removal of 4 bases from V and 2 bases from J, the junction contained 5 bases not matched to a gene. CDR3 length: 14 residues. CDR3 sequence (DNA): TGTGCCAGCAGCCCCTGGACAGGAGCCTACGAGCAGTACTTC. As protein: CASSPWTGAYEQYF.

CDR3 residues: CASSPPSGRVRNEQFF. CDR3 in DNA: TGTGCCAGCTCACCACCCAGCGGGAGAGTCCGCAATGAGCAGTTCTTC. This chain connects TRBV18 to TRBJ2-1; 8 bases map to TRBD2. The V gene's germline CDR1 is KGHSH and CDR2 LQKENI. V dropped 0 bases and J dropped 6; count of bases not matched to a gene: 7. CDR3 length: 16 residues.

The V call is TRBV24-1, the J call TRBJ1-1; 8 positions match TRBD1. The CDR3 runs to 16 residues. The germline V gene has CDR1 KGHDR and CDR2 SFDVKD. V lost 2 bases, J lost 1 base, and 5 bases stayed unmatched. The CDR3 loop reads CATSDSRTGKNTEAFF. The CDR3 nucleotides are TGTGCCACCAGTGATTCGCGGACAGGGAAGAACACTGAAGCTTTCTTT.

With respect to this clone: Other nucleotide sequences from this sample produce the same CDR3. The chain recombines TRBV5-1 with TRBJ1-1; 7 bases are shared with TRBD1. CDR3 length: 14 amino acids. Per germline, CDR1 SGHRS and CDR2 YFSETQ. V gave up 4 bases and J gave up 1 base; unmatched junction bases: 4. In DNA form, the CDR3 reads TGCGCCAGCAGCCCGACAGGGCCGAACACTGAAGCTTTCTTT. It encodes CASSPTGPNTEAFF.

The chain links TRBV6-2 or TRBV6-3 to TRBJ1-5; D is possibly TRBD1 (5 bases). Trimming stripped 6 bases from V and 3 bases from J, with 18 bases between. This CDR3 is built from 16 residues. Germline CDR1 MNHEY, CDR2 SVGEGT. CDR3 amino acids: CASSSLQAANNQPQHF. Here the CDR3 DNA reads TGTGCCAGCAGCTCTTTACAGGCGGCGAACAATCAGCCCCAGCATTTT.

The V call is TRBV6-2 or TRBV6-3, the J call TRBJ2-3; 10 nucleotides align to TRBD2. V gave up 2 bases and J gave up 3 bases; unmatched junction bases: 11. The germline V gene encodes CDR1 MNHEY and CDR2 SVGEGT. The CDR3 spans 18 residues. The CDR3 sequence: CASSYGSGRSTSTDTQYF. CDR3 bases: TGTGCCAGCAGTTACGGTAGCGGGAGGTCCACCTCGACAGATACGCAGTATTTT.

The sample holds a few counts of this clone. V gene TRBV3-1 (or the pseudogene TRBV3-2) combines with J gene TRBJ2-1, with 7 positions matching TRBD2. Losses at the gene ends were 4 bases for V and 3 bases for J; bases not matched to a gene: 9. CDR1 and CDR2 from the germline V gene are LGHDT and YNNKEL (reference sequence). The CDR3 length is 16 residues. The CDR3 DNA sequence: TGTGCCAGCAGCCCCTGGGGCAGCGGGAACTACAATGAGCAGTTCTTC. Its translation is CASSPWGSGNYNEQFF.

The CDR3 spells CAWSLRGSADTQYF. The CDR3 DNA follows: TGTGCCTGGAGTTTGAGAGGGAGCGCGGATACGCAGTATTTT. V is TRBV30 and J is TRBJ2-3; tentatively, D is TRBD2 (5 bases). CDR1 and CDR2 from the germline V gene are GTSNPN and SVGIG (reference sequence). V was pared by 2 bases and J by 6 bases, with 15 bases between. This CDR3 has 14 residues.

This clone was seen ten or more times. The V call is TRBV7-2, the J call TRBJ1-5, with D possibly TRBD1 on 5 matching bases. V was cut by 5 bases and J by 6 bases, with 17 bases left in between. Germline lookup yields CDR1 SGHTA and CDR2 FQGNSA. The CDR3 runs 15 residues. In nucleotides, the CDR3 is TGTGCCAGCAGCCCCGGAGCAGGGTCGGGTCAGCCCCAGCATTTT. Its translation is CASSPGAGSGQPQHF.

V usage is TRBV28 and J usage is TRBJ2-7; 14 nucleotides line up with TRBD2. In germline, CDR1 is MDHEN, CDR2 SYDVKM. Losses at the gene ends were 7 bases for V and 0 bases for J; bases not matched to a gene: 14. The CDR3 is 19 amino acids. The CDR3 coding sequence is TGTGCCAGCAAAACATGGACTAGCGGGAGGAGTGGTAGCTCCTACGAGCAGTACTTC. Its translation: CASKTWTSGRSGSSYEQYF.

The sample holds a few counts of this clone. The V call is TRBV4-1, the J call TRBJ1-6; D is uncertain. V was clipped by 1 base and J by 7 bases, with 8 bases between them. The CDR3 length is 14 residues. Germline assignment: CDR1 MGHRA and CDR2 YSYEKL. The CDR3 bases are TGCGCCAGCAGCCAAGTGGCGAGGAATTCACCCCTCCACTTT. Translation gives CASSQVARNSPLHF.

Here the CDR3 reads CATSDTGRGDTQYF. CDR3 nucleotide sequence: TGTGCCACCAGTGATACGGGCCGGGGGGATACGCAGTATTTT. The V gene is TRBV24-1, the J gene TRBJ2-3, with D possibly matching TRBD2 (6 bases). The V end was cut by 3 bases, the J end by 6 bases, with 12 bases between. Per the germline V gene, CDR1 is KGHDR and CDR2 is SFDVKD. This CDR3 contains 14 residues.

The chain couples TRBV5-1 to TRBJ2-1; TRBD1 matches at 8 bases. After removal of 0 bases from V and 2 bases from J, the junction contained 4 bases not matched to a gene. Looked up from germline, CDR1 is SGHRS and CDR2 is YFSETQ. The CDR3 is 16 amino acids. The CDR3 is CASSLGTGRTYNEQFF. The DNA of the CDR3 is TGCGCCAGCAGCTTGGGGACAGGGCGGACCTACAATGAGCAGTTCTTC.